This T cell receptor (beta chain) was found in a study of OX40 agonist ivuxolimab in advanced cancers. Study-wide context: Ivuxolimab, which is an agonistic anti-OX40 (CD134) antibody, was administered to the patients.

TCRdb's table, derived via immunoSEQ multiplex PCR, lists solely in-frame clones and lacks some. This sample has tens of thousands of clones, with about 88% found just once. The CDR3 contains 14 residues. The germline V and J ends were trimmed by 2 bases and 7 bases, with 15 bases remaining between them. Germline loops: CDR1 MGHDK, CDR2 SYGVNS. The TCR sequence derives from an adult with an advanced solid tumor such as melanoma, head and neck, liver or kidney cancer. The chain is built from TRBV25-1 and TRBJ2-7; D possibly corresponds to TRBD1 (6 bases). The specimen comprised CD4+ or CD8+ T cells sorted from blood, sampled in a trial of the OX40 agonist ivuxolimab. DNA for the CDR3: TGTGCCAGCAGTGAAGGGGGCACGACGTGGGAGCAGTACTTC. As protein: CASSEGGTTWEQYF.